This T cell receptor beta chain stems from a study of cytomegalovirus exposure and HLA in healthy donors (dated by TCRdb to the late 2010s). Turning to the overall study: According to an earlier analysis of a few hundred of the donors, 150 million to 200 million T cells yielded 90 million to 130 million unique TCR beta sequences and about 280 Gb of sequence data. An early release that covered some 630 HLA-typed donors contained about 300 gigabases of sequencing data and tens of millions of unique TCR sequences. The genetic ancestry cluster associated with self-reported Caucasian donors included roughly 84% of the 398 genotyped donors. The study was designed to test whether signatures of past pathogen exposure could be identified by cataloging public T cell receptors. Using immunosequencing, the study profiled T cell repertoires from 500 to 800 subjects and related those repertoires to cytomegalovirus serostatus. Along with the approximately 700-subject first cohort, a separate validation cohort of 120 different subjects was used. The study combined high-throughput TCR immunosequencing, statistical association of individual TCRs with disease status, and machine learning to predict cytomegalovirus infection status. A later analysis re-examined previously published TCR beta repertoires from more than 600 donors and added high-resolution HLA genotyping to investigate patterns of TCR occurrence. Rather than using new phenotypic data, the later analysis identified candidate immune exposures from TCR beta sequences and from how often those sequences occurred across donors. An earlier analysis of some 500 of the donors used high-throughput TCR beta sequencing to judge whether each TCR beta V gene segment behaved as functional or pseudogenic. Donor age, sex, ethnicity and CMV serostatus were compiled alongside the repertoire data. A later genetic analysis took genome-wide SNP genotypes for 398 of the 666 donors and used that subset as a discovery cohort. All discovery cohort repertoires had been generated on a single sequencing platform. HLA typing included class I and class II loci at four-digit resolution. Typing coverage differed by locus: A, B, C, DRB1 and DQB1 were typed in roughly 620-630 donors, DQA1 in about 500, DPA1 in some 610, and DPB1 in roughly 470. Four to six DR-DQ haplotypes were handled as single units for association and clustering, since linkage in the cohort was strong. Across 300 to 500 genotyped donors of the cohort, an average of approximately 220,000 unique TCR beta nucleotide sequences per donor were sequenced, and about a sixth of those sequences were non-productive. Results and caveats for the whole study, not just this receptor: Specific HLA alleles were associated with 15,000 to 20,000 TCR beta sequences at a false discovery rate of 0.05 in a later analysis. Broadly in line with IMGT annotations, most TCR beta V segments showed up in productive rearrangements about 87% or about 30% of the time in an earlier analysis of approximately 600 of the donors. Linkage disequilibrium might explain the correlated functional status among segregating V segments, but an unknown experimental factor could not be ruled out. Compared with the 666-donor mean, donors in an Asian-associated ancestry cluster had fewer N-insertions in productive TCRs, according to a later genetic analysis. Most CMV-associated TCR beta chains appeared to be HLA-restricted in a later analysis, and the HLA associations seemed to be driven largely by CMV exposure. V-gene and J-gene trimming of TCR beta chains was associated with a missense DCLRE1C variant in a later genetic analysis, and the association was replicated in an independent cohort. Presence/absence analyses assumed roughly uniform sequencing depth across donors, an assumption that may not hold. In a later analysis, several top co-occurrence clusters were reported to appear linked to parvovirus B19, influenza, CMV and Epstein-Barr virus. The authors suggested that the approach could potentially be generalized to other disease states and immunological phenotypes. In vitro tests confirmed that a few of the cytomegalovirus-associated TCR beta chains recognize cytomegalovirus antigens. A total of roughly 160 TCR beta chains were listed by the study as associated with cytomegalovirus. About 17 rarely observed V segments, including chromosome 9 orphons, were excluded from the earlier analysis of some 590 of the donors because counts were too low. When HLA alleles, especially DR and DQ, strongly co-occurred, TCR associations were difficult to assign to individual alleles. Across donors, most TCR sequences were observed very rarely, whereas some public TCRs were present in many individuals. In a later analysis, TCR association rates were found to vary across HLA loci, with the most associated TCRs seen for DRB1 alleles and the fewest for HLA-C alleles. The classifier was reported to diagnose cytomegalovirus status with high specificity and sensitivity in both the original cohort and the validation cohort. Compared with equally common non-associated chains, HLA-associated TCR beta chains in a later analysis were more clonally expanded and had lower generation probabilities. Only TCR beta chains were sequenced in this cohort, and the absence of alpha or paired-chain data limited detectable features. A further reported finding was that TCR beta sequences accurately predicted the HLA-A and HLA-B alleles for most subjects in the first cohort. The 87-base-pair reads could not distinguish some IMGT-functional V segments, including TRBV6-2 and TRBV6-3, so those segments were excluded. HLA typing was unavailable for some donors at each locus, so association tests used only the typed subset. For the cohort, immune exposure information was limited to CMV serostatus. The sequencing pipeline was judged likely to have produced a cluster of highly shared sequence variants as a technical artifact.

As for this clone: Its antigen is currently not known. There are no base qualities to consult, and no much larger clone falls within one base.

To prepare the library, the immunoSEQ multiplex PCR assay was applied. The multiplex PCR relied on a mix of 60 forward primers for TCR Vbeta segments and 13 reverse primers for TCR Jbeta segments. Amplification of the CDR3 region of rearranged TCR beta genes was performed with a multiplex PCR assay on genomic DNA. On the Illumina HiSeq System, the amplified TCR beta libraries were sequenced as 87-base-pair reads. On the authors' methods: A later analysis tallied about 77 million unique TCR beta chains across the 640 or so repertoires, and roughly 11 million of those chains were shared by two or more donors. Raw reads were error-corrected and collapsed into unique sequences by a nearest-neighbor algorithm in which closely related sequences were merged to remove PCR and sequencing errors. CDR3 sequences were aligned to IMGT reference sequences to assign V, D and J gene segments. Each retained sequence needed at least a six-nucleotide match to both a V gene segment and a J gene segment. Rearrangements were classified as productive when the CDR3 lacked stop codons and remained in frame with V and J, and all other rearrangements were classified as non-productive. Following IMGT convention, CDR3 was defined as the stretch from the second conserved V-encoded cysteine up to the conserved J-encoded phenylalanine. Sequences without an unambiguous match to a single V gene segment were excluded from the earlier analysis of several hundred of the donors. An earlier analysis of some 500 of the donors classified V segments as functional when productive rearrangements were above 56.7% and as segregating when the standard deviation between donors was above 5%. A statistical classification framework was built to diagnose cytomegalovirus status from the catalog of TCR beta chain sequences. A later analysis assigned V and J genes by comparing TCR nucleotide sequences with IMGT/GENE-DB human TR gene sequences. The TCRdist pipeline was used in a later analysis to assign CDR3 sequences and most-parsimonious VDJ recombination scenarios. In a later analysis, each TCR beta chain was defined by its CDR3 amino acid sequence together with its V-gene family, and reads without a unique V-gene family were excluded. A later analysis removed 450 to 600 highly shared, low-generation-probability nucleotide sequences to deal with suspected cross-contamination and a sequencing artifact. In a later analysis, a clonal expansion index was calculated for each public chain from normalized within-repertoire ranks of inferred template counts. In a later analysis, generation probabilities were computed using a VDJ recombination model fitted to out-of-frame rearrangements, and the results were checked against IGoR. In a later analysis, TCR-TCR, TCR-HLA and TCR-CMV co-occurrence was scored with hypergeometric tests, and a repertoire-size bias correction was applied to TCR pairs. To estimate false discovery rates, a later analysis permuted the HLA or CMV assignments 20 times. In a later analysis, co-occurring TCRs were grouped with DBSCAN, and TCRdist sequence similarity was added when clustering was performed within HLA-allele-positive subsets. Repertoires with fewer than 30,000 or more than 120,000 public chains were left out of co-occurrence clustering, as were roughly five repertoires with anomalous nucleotide sharing. TCRdb limited this immuneACCESS table to in-frame rearrangements with V and J called. A share of clones is missing; checked studies link under half to unresolved V genes, and the rest is unexplained. From that table come the V and J calls and clone size; the DNA was used to work out D and trimming. The sample table lists about 6,600 clones, about half of them with a count of one. The ten most abundant clones make up about 5.3% of the sample.

The cohort was made up of under 800 healthy bone marrow donors. At the time of sampling, every cohort member was nominally healthy, though immune exposures that went unrecorded were likely present. The donor tested CMV seropositive and was one of the 289 seropositive cohort members. Every donor gave a peripheral blood sample, and the peripheral blood mononuclear cells from that sample were used for TCR beta sequencing. The Qiagen DNeasy Blood Extraction Kit was used to extract genomic DNA from the blood cell samples. The CDR3 covers 16 residues, taking in both the cysteine and the phenylalanine. Of the read, only the CDR3 DNA is kept; its 48 bases are in frame from base 1. The germline V gene yields LGHNA for CDR1 and YSLEER for CDR2. Trimming takes 0 bases off V and 4 bases off J; junction bases not matched to a gene: 6.

Sequenced: PBMCs. This chain is built from TRBV4-3 and TRBJ2-3; 8 bases in the middle match TRBD2. This clonotype was sampled from a man under 40 in good health and CMV-seropositive. The DNA sequence is TGCGCCAGCAGCCAAGATCGTGGTAGCGGGGCAGATACGCAGTATTTT. The encoded protein is CASSQDRGSGADTQYF.